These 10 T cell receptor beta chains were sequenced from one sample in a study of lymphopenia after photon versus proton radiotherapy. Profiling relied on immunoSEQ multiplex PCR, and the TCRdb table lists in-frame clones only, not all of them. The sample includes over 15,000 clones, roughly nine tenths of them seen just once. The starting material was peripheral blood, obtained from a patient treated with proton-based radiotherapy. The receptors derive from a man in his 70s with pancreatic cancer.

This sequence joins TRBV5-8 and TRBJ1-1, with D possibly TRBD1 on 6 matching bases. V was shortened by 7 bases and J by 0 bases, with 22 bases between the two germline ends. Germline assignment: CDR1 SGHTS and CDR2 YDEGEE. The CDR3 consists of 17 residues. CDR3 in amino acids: CASGVRGGFTMNTEAFF. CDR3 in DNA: TGTGCCAGCGGGGTTAGAGGGGGATTCACAATGAACACTGAAGCTTTCTTT.

The CDR3 reads CASSFPGPLETQYF. In DNA form, the CDR3 reads TGTGCCAGCAGCTTCCCCGGGCCGTTGGAGACCCAGTACTTC. The rearrangement uses TRBV11-2 and TRBJ2-5; D is unclear. CDR1 is SGHAT and CDR2 is FQNNGV in the germline V gene. The CDR3 has 14 amino acids. V was shortened by 3 bases and J by 5 bases, with 13 bases between the two germline ends.

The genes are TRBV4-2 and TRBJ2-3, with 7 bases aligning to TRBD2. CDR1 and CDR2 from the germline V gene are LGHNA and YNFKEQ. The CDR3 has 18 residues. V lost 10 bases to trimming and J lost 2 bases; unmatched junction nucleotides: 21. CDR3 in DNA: TGTGCCACCACAGGCAGGCAGAGTTGGCGGGAGAACACAGATACGCAGTATTTT. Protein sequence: CATTGRQSWRENTDTQYF.

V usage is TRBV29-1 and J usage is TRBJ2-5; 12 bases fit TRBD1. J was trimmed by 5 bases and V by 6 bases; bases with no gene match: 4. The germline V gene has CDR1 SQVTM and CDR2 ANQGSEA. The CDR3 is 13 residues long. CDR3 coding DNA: TGCAGCGTGTCAGGGACAGGGGGCGAGACCCAGTACTTC. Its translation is CSVSGTGGETQYF.

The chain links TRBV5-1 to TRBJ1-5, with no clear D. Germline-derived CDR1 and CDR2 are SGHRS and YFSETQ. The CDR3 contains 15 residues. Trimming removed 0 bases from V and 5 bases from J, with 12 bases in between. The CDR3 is CASSLVGREDQPQHF. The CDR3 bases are TGCGCCAGCAGCTTGGTAGGGCGTGAAGATCAGCCCCAGCATTTT.

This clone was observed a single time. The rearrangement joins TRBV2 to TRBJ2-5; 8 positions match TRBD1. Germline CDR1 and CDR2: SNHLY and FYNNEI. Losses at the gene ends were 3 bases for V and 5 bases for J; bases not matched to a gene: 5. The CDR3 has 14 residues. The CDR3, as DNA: TGTGCCAGCAGTGAGGGCAGGGGGCAGGAGACCCAGTACTTC. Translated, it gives CASSEGRGQETQYF.

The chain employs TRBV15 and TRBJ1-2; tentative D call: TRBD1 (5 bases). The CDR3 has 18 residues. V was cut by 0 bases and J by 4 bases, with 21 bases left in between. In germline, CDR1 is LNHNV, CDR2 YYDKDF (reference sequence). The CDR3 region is CATSRDQGRGASTYGYTF. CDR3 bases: TGTGCCACCAGCAGAGATCAGGGTCGGGGAGCAAGTACCTATGGCTACACCTTC.

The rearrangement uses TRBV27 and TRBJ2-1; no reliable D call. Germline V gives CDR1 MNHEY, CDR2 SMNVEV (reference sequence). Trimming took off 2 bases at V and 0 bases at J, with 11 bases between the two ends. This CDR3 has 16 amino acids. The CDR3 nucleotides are TGTGCCAGCAGTTTAGACATGACGAGCTCCTACAATGAGCAGTTCTTC. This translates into CASSLDMTSSYNEQFF.

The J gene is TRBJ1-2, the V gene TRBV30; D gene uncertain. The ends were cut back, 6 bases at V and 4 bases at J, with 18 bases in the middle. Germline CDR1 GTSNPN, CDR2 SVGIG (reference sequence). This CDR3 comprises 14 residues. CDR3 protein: CACQPEGIGYGYTF. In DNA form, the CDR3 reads TGTGCCTGTCAACCAGAGGGCATCGGCTATGGCTACACCTTC.

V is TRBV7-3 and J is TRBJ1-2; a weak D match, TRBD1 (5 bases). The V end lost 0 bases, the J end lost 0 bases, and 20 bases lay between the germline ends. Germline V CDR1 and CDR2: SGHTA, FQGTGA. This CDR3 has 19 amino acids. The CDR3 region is CASSLTGGRKITTNYGYTF. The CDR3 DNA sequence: TGTGCCAGCAGCTTAACGGGGGGACGGAAAATAACTACTAACTATGGCTACACCTTC.